The 3 T cell receptor beta chains listed next were all sequenced from one sample in a study of T cell changes during pregnancy in multiple sclerosis. Assay used: immunoSEQ multiplex PCR; TCRdb lists only in-frame clones, some missing. The table lists roughly 25,000 clones, around 86% of them singletons. The sequences come from CD8+ T cells from peripheral blood mononuclear cells, collected in the first trimester of pregnancy. The receptor source for this set is a female donor in good health, enrolled as a control in a pregnancy study.

V usage is TRBV2 and J usage is TRBJ2-7; D might be TRBD2 (6 bases). From germline, CDR1 is SNHLY and CDR2 FYNNEI. Trimming shortened V by 9 bases and J by 2 bases, and 17 bases separated the two germline ends. The CDR3 extends over 14 amino acids. The CDR3: CASDPGDSTYEQYF. CDR3 coding DNA: TGTGCCAGTGACCCGGGGGACTCAACCTACGAGCAGTACTTC.

The chain has TRBV7-3 and TRBJ2-3; TRBD2 aligns across 10 bases. V shed 2 bases, J shed 4 bases, and the junction held 3 bases outside the gene matches. The germline V gene has CDR1 SGHTA and CDR2 FQGTGA. The CDR3 is made up of 15 amino acids. CDR3 nucleotide sequence: TGTGCCAGCAGCTTACTAGCGGGAGAAGCAGATACGCAGTATTTT. It specifies CASSLLAGEADTQYF.

This clone was found a few times. This chain links TRBV5-5 with TRBJ2-7, with a tentative D call TRBD1 (5 bases). Germline assignment: CDR1 SGHKS and CDR2 YYEKEE (reference sequence). The CDR3 consists of 15 residues. V was trimmed by 1 base and J by 2 bases, leaving 13 bases between them. For the CDR3, the DNA is TGTGCCAGCAGCTTGAATTGGGGCAGCCCCTACGAGCAGTACTTC. Amino acid sequence: CASSLNWGSPYEQYF.